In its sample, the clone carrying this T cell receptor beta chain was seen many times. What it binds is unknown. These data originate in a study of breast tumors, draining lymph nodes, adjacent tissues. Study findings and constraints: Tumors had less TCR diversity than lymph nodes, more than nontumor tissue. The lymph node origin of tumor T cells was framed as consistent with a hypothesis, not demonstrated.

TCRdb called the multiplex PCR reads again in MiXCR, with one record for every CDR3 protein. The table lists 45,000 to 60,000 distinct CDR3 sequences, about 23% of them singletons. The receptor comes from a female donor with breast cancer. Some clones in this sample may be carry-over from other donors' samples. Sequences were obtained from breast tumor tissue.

The DNA for the CDR3 is TGCAGTGCTAGTAACAGGGGGAACTATGGCTACACCTTC. Translating gives CSASNRGNYGYTF. J is TRBJ1-2 and V is TRBV20-1, with TRBD1 matching over 8 bases. After removal of 3 bases from V and 2 bases from J, the junction contained 2 bases not matched to a gene. Per germline, CDR1 DFQATT and CDR2 SNEGSKA (reference sequence). The CDR3 runs 13 residues.